A single sample gave rise to the 30 T cell receptor beta chains below, sequenced in a study of blood T cell repertoires in COVID-19. Profiled with immunoSEQ multiplex PCR; TCRdb holds only in-frame clones, not every one. The profile shows 100,000 to 150,000 clones, around 77% of them singletons. The source material was peripheral blood. Receptors originate from a man aged 55-75 years with active or convalescent COVID-19.

This chain uses TRBV10-3 with TRBJ2-1; the match to TRBD2 covers 9 bases. Germline CDR1 and CDR2: ENHRY and SYGVKD. The CDR3 runs 17 residues. V was pared by 3 bases and J by 4 bases, with 10 bases of the junction left unmatched. The CDR3 reads CAISDSHGGRAYNEQFF. CDR3 nucleotides: TGTGCCATCAGTGATTCCCACGGCGGGAGGGCATACAATGAGCAGTTCTTC.

The chain recombines TRBV4-3 with TRBJ2-2; D is unresolved. This CDR3 region has 16 residues. Germline V gene lookup returns CDR1 LGHNA and CDR2 YSLEER. V was shortened by 0 bases and J by 4 bases, with 12 bases between the two germline ends. DNA of the CDR3: TGCGCCAGCAGCCAAGATTGGAGTGGAAGCACCGGGGAGCTGTTTTTT. Translation: CASSQDWSGSTGELFF.

There are a few counts of this clone. This chain connects TRBV5-1 to TRBJ1-1, with D tentatively TRBD1 (5 bases). CDR1 is SGHRS and CDR2 is YFSETQ in the germline V gene. The CDR3 sequence is 13 residues long. V was trimmed by 0 bases and J by 3 bases, leaving 6 bases between them. The chain's CDR3 is CASSLEGHTEAFF. CDR3 nucleotides: TGCGCCAGCAGCTTGGAGGGGCACACTGAAGCTTTCTTT.

The chain is built from TRBV7-8 and TRBJ2-3; D perhaps matches TRBD2 (6 bases). Germline CDR1 and CDR2: SGHVS and FQNEAQ. The CDR3 totals 15 residues. Trimming removed 5 bases at V and 0 bases at J, with 12 bases between. DNA of the CDR3: TGTGCCAGCAGCGCGGGACTGGAGAGCACAGATACGCAGTATTTT. Translated: CASSAGLESTDTQYF.

The chain carries TRBV21-1 and TRBJ1-5; the table's D gene call, TRBD1, was not cross checked with the DNA. TRBV21-1 is shown as a pseudogene. The CDR3 consists of 18 residues. The CDR3 DNA reads TGTGCCAGCAGCAAAATAGGGACAGCCGATCCTAGCAATCAGCCCCAGCATTTT. It is translated as CASSKIGTADPSNQPQHF.

The V call is TRBV18, the J call TRBJ2-7; 9 nucleotides agree with TRBD2. From germline, CDR1 is KGHSH and CDR2 LQKENI. After removal of 5 bases from V and 3 bases from J, the junction contained 5 bases not matched to a gene. The CDR3 has 14 amino acids. CDR3 residues: CASSGLTSGYEQYF. The CDR3 nucleotides read TGTGCCAGCTCAGGATTGACTAGCGGCTACGAGCAGTACTTC. Full variable domain (remainder filled in from reference TRBV18 and TRBJ2-7): NAGVMQNPRHLVRRRGQEARLRCSPMKGHSHVYWYRQLPEEGLKFMVYLQKENIIDESGMPKERFSAEFPKEGPSILRIQQVVRGDSAAYFCASSGLTSGYEQYFGPGTRLTVT.

The CDR3 DNA reads TGTGCCAGCAGCGTAGGGGGAGGGTTATTCAATGAAAAACTGTTTTTT. Its translation: CASSVGGGLFNEKLFF. This sequence joins TRBV9 and TRBJ1-4; D gene unclear. Germline V gene data show CDR1 as SGDLS and CDR2 as YYNGEE. V was pared by 0 bases and J by 5 bases, with 14 bases between. There are 16 residues in the CDR3.

V usage is TRBV7-3 and J usage is TRBJ2-1, with TRBD1 identical over 10 bases. CDR1 is SGHTA, CDR2 FQGTGA, per germline. The V segment lost 5 bases and the J segment 9 bases; nucleotides outside the gene matches: 4. The CDR3 spans 13 residues. The chain's CDR3 is CASSATGGAEQFF. CDR3 nucleotide sequence: TGTGCCAGCAGCGCGACAGGGGGCGCTGAGCAGTTCTTC.

V gene TRBV28 combines with J gene TRBJ2-5, with TRBD2 matching over 14 bases. There are 16 residues in the CDR3. The ends lost 6 bases at V and 4 bases at J; junction bases unmatched: 7. CDR1 and CDR2 (germline): MDHEN, SYDVKM. CDR3 residues: CASRSGLAGVRETQYF. CDR3 in DNA: TGTGCCAGCAGATCGGGACTAGCGGGAGTAAGAGAGACCCAGTACTTC.

The CDR3 loop reads CASSQLPGQGNGEQYF. The CDR3 DNA follows: TGCGCCAGCAGCCAGCTTCCGGGACAGGGTAATGGCGAGCAGTACTTC. V is TRBV4-1 and J is TRBJ2-7, with TRBD1 matching 9 bases. Germline-derived CDR1 and CDR2 are MGHRA and YSYEKL. CDR3 size: 16 residues. Trimming took 3 bases from V and 6 from J; bases not matched to a gene: 12.

This chain links TRBV2 with TRBJ2-2, with 8 bases lining up with TRBD1. From germline, CDR1 is SNHLY and CDR2 FYNNEI. CDR3 length equals 16 residues. The junction had 15 bases not matched to a gene; V was cut back by 8 bases and J by 7 bases. The CDR3 loop reads CASSPTPGGLGGELFF. CDR3 DNA: TGTGCCAGCTCACCGACTCCAGGGGGCCTTGGCGGGGAGCTGTTTTTT.

The chain joins TRBV19 to TRBJ2-7; no firm D call. Germline CDR1 LNHDA, CDR2 SQIVND (reference sequence). V lost 3 bases and J lost 1, with 10 bases in between. This CDR3 contains 14 residues. The chain's CDR3 is CASSMQISSYEQYF. DNA for the CDR3: TGTGCCAGTAGTATGCAGATCAGTTCCTACGAGCAGTACTTC.

This clone was detected once. CDR3 in amino acids: CASSLDSRWGEETQYF. In DNA form, the CDR3 reads TGTGCCAGCAGCTTGGACAGCAGGTGGGGAGAGGAGACCCAGTACTTC. The gene calls are TRBV11-1 and TRBJ2-5; possibly TRBD1 for D (6 bases). Germline-derived CDR1 and CDR2 are SGHAT and FQDESV (reference sequence). V was trimmed by 3 bases and J by 5 bases, leaving 19 bases between them. The CDR3 spans 16 residues. The full variable domain, with the rest looked up from reference TRBV11-1 and TRBJ2-5, is EAEVAQSPRYKITEKSQAVAFWCDPISGHATLYWYRQILGQGPELLVQFQDESVVDDSQLPKDRFSAERLKGVDSTLKIQPAELGDSAMYLCASSLDSRWGEETQYFGPGTRLLVL.

This clone has more than one count but fewer than ten. The chain links TRBV27 to TRBJ2-1, with TRBD2 identical over 9 bases. Germline V gene lookup returns CDR1 MNHEY and CDR2 SMNVEV (reference sequence). Trimming cost V 6 bases and J 9 bases; bases outside gene matches: 18. The CDR3 is 17 amino acids. CDR3 nucleotide sequence: TGTGCCAGCAGGAGGTTAGTTTTAGGTAGCGGGGGAATTGAGCAGTTCTTC. Amino acid sequence: CASRRLVLGSGGIEQFF.

This clone was recorded once. The chain combines TRBV12-3 or TRBV12-4 with TRBJ1-2; possibly TRBD1 for D (5 bases). The CDR3 length is 12 residues. V was cut by 11 bases and J by 2 bases, with 12 bases left in between. CDR3 DNA sequence: TGTGCCCTAGGGGTAGAGAACTATGGCTACACCTTC. As protein: CALGVENYGYTF.

This clone has only a few counts. The chain links TRBV18 to TRBJ1-5; the match to TRBD1 covers 9 bases. CDR1 is KGHSH, CDR2 LQKENI, per germline. Unmatched junction bases numbered 4, after V lost 3 bases and J lost 1 base. This CDR3 is 16 amino acids long. The CDR3 DNA follows: TGTGCCAGCTCACCTTCCGGGACAGGGAGCAATCAGCCCCAGCATTTT. It encodes CASSPSGTGSNQPQHF.

This chain connects TRBV29-1 to TRBJ1-1; 8 nucleotides agree with TRBD1. Germline CDR1 SQVTM, CDR2 ANQGSEA. The CDR3 extends over 12 amino acids. Trimming cost V 5 bases and J 5 bases; bases outside gene matches: 4. CDR3 in amino acids: CSVLDRATEAFF. The CDR3 DNA reads as TGCAGCGTTTTGGACAGGGCGACTGAAGCTTTCTTT.

This clone occurred once. The DNA of the CDR3 is TGTGCCAGCAGTGATCAGGGGGCGAGCGAGCAGTTCTTC. It yields the protein CASSDQGASEQFF. The V gene is TRBV7-2, the J gene TRBJ2-1, with TRBD1 matching over 8 bases. CDR3 length: 13 amino acids. J lost 10 bases, V lost 6 bases, and 8 bases had no gene match. CDR1 and CDR2 (germline): SGHTA, FQGNSA.

In nucleotides, the CDR3 is TGTGCCAGCAGCCTGGGACAGAGGGATGAGCAGTTCTTC. Protein product: CASSLGQRDEQFF. The rearrangement uses TRBV2 and TRBJ2-1, with 7 nucleotides matching TRBD1. The CDR3 has 13 residues. The V gene end was trimmed by 6 bases and the J gene end by 8 bases; junction bases not matched to a gene: 7. Germline V gene sequence: CDR1 SNHLY, CDR2 FYNNEI.

The V gene is TRBV7-3, the J gene TRBJ2-2; TRBD2 might be the D (6 bases). V gave up 2 bases and J gave up 6 bases, with 13 bases separating them. Germline CDR1 SGHTA, CDR2 FQGTGA. The length of the CDR3 is 15 residues. Here the CDR3 reads CASSLGTEGSGELFF. In DNA, the CDR3 is TGTGCCAGCAGCTTAGGGACGGAGGGGTCCGGGGAGCTGTTTTTT.

This clone was counted between two and nine times. J is TRBJ2-5 and V is TRBV27, with a weak D call TRBD2 (5 bases). CDR1 and CDR2 from the germline V gene are MNHEY and SMNVEV (reference sequence). V was trimmed by 2 bases and J by 4 bases, leaving 8 bases between them. CDR3 length: 13 residues. The CDR3 spells CASSLRRRETQYF. DNA for the CDR3: TGTGCCAGCAGTTTAAGGAGGAGAGAGACCCAGTACTTC.

This sequence joins TRBV7-9 and TRBJ2-5, with 8 bases aligning to TRBD1. The V gene end was trimmed by 4 bases and the J gene end by 3 bases; junction bases not matched to a gene: 4. Looked up from germline, CDR1 is SEHNR and CDR2 is FQNEAQ (reference sequence). The length of the CDR3 is 14 residues. The CDR3 sequence is CASSWDRWKETQYF. The CDR3 coding sequence is TGTGCCAGCAGCTGGGACAGGTGGAAAGAGACCCAGTACTTC.

The V and J genes are TRBV4-2 and TRBJ1-4; TRBD1 matches at 9 bases. This CDR3 is built from 15 residues. The J segment lost 10 bases and the V segment lost 4 bases, leaving 10 bases of the junction unmatched. CDR1 and CDR2 from the germline V gene are LGHNA and YNFKEQ. The CDR3 loop is CASSRPGTGMVKLFF. The CDR3 coding sequence is TGTGCCAGCAGCCGACCCGGGACAGGGATGGTAAAACTGTTTTTT.

The rearrangement links TRBV29-1 to TRBJ2-3; 7 bases agree with TRBD1. The trim removed 4 bases at V and 4 bases at J, leaving 8 bases unmatched. Germline loops: CDR1 SQVTM, CDR2 ANQGSEA. The CDR3 loop spans 14 amino acids. This chain's CDR3 is CSVGQGQWSDTQYF. The CDR3 DNA reads TGCAGCGTTGGACAGGGCCAGTGGTCAGATACGCAGTATTTT.

A single count supports this clone. The chain carries TRBV9 and TRBJ2-7, with 8 bases fitting TRBD1. Germline CDR1 and CDR2: SGDLS and YYNGEE. The length of the CDR3 is 15 residues. Trimming at V came to 2 bases and at J to 2 bases, leaving 6 bases not matched to a gene. The CDR3 reads CASSVQSGGPYEQYF. In DNA form, the CDR3 reads TGTGCCAGCAGCGTTCAGTCAGGGGGCCCCTACGAGCAGTACTTC. Filled out from reference TRBV9 and TRBJ2-7, the complete variable domain reads DSGVTQTPKHLITATGQRVTLRCSPRSGDLSVYWYQQSLDQGLQFLIQYYNGEERAKGNILERFSAQQFPDLHSELNLSSLELGDSALYFCASSVQSGGPYEQYFGPGTRLTVT.

This sequence joins TRBV11-2 and TRBJ2-3; no reliable D call. The V gene lost 0 bases and the J gene lost 5 bases, with 3 bases spanning the gap. The CDR3 runs 12 residues. The germline V gene encodes CDR1 SGHAT and CDR2 FQNNGV. The CDR3 loop reads CASSLDRDTQYF. CDR3 sequence (DNA): TGTGCCAGCAGCTTAGACAGAGATACGCAGTATTTT.

This clone is a singleton in its sample. The chain carries TRBV24-1 and TRBJ2-5; no clear D gene. Germline V CDR1 and CDR2: KGHDR, SFDVKD. The V gene lost 1 base and the J gene lost 7 bases, with 6 bases spanning the gap. The CDR3 consists of 12 residues. The CDR3 bases are TGTGCCACCAGTGATTTCCGAGGGACCCAGTACTTC. Protein sequence: CATSDFRGTQYF.

The chain is built from TRBV5-5 and TRBJ2-1, with a possible D match to TRBD2 (6 bases). Germline CDR1 and CDR2: SGHKS and YYEKEE (reference sequence). CDR3 size: 14 residues. Trimming left V 3 bases short and J 10 bases short, with 17 bases between. This CDR3 reads CASSSGVAVGEQFF. CDR3 nucleotide sequence: TGTGCCAGCAGCTCCGGGGTAGCGGTGGGCGAGCAGTTCTTC.

The chain employs TRBV29-1 and TRBJ2-3; no clear D. The V end was cut by 3 bases, the J end by 4 bases, with 11 bases between. The CDR3 contains 13 residues. Germline V gives CDR1 SQVTM, CDR2 ANQGSEA. CDR3 DNA: TGCAGCGTTGAGGCTTACCGCTCAGATACGCAGTATTTT. This gives the protein CSVEAYRSDTQYF.

The rearrangement uses TRBV4-1 and TRBJ2-4; 9 bases align to TRBD1. This CDR3 has 17 amino acids. Germline CDR1 reads MGHRA; CDR2 reads YSYEKL. V lost 1 base to trimming and J lost 5 bases; unmatched junction nucleotides: 9. CDR3 nucleotide sequence: TGCGCCAGCAGCCAAGGGGGACAGGGTTTCCCGGAAAACATTCAGTACTTC. Its translation is CASSQGGQGFPENIQYF.